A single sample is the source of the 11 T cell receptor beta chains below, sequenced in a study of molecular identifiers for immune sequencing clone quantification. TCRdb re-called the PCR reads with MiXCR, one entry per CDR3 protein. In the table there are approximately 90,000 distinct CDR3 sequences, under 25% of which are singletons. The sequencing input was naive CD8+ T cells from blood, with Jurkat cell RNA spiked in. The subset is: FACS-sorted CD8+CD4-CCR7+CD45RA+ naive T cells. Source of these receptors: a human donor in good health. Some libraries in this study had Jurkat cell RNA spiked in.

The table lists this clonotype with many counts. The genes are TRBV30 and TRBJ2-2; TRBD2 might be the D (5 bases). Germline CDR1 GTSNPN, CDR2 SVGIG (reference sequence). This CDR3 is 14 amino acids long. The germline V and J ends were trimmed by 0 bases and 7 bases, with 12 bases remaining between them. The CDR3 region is CAWSVGLGSGELFF. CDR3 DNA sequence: TGTGCCTGGAGTGTAGGGCTGGGGAGCGGGGAGCTGTTTTTT. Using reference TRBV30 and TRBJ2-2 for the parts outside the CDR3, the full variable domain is SQTIHQWPATLVQPVGSPLSLECTVEGTSNPNLYWYRQAAGRGLQLLFYSVGIGQISSEVPQNLSASRPQDRQFILSSKKLLLSDSGFYLCAWSVGLGSGELFFGEGSRLTVL.

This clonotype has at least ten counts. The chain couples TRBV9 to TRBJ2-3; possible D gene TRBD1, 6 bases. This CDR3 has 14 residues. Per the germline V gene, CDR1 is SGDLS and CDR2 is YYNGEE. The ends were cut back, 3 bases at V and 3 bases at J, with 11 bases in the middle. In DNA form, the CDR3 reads TGTGCCAGCAGCGACCGGACAGTAACAGATACGCAGTATTTT. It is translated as CASSDRTVTDTQYF.

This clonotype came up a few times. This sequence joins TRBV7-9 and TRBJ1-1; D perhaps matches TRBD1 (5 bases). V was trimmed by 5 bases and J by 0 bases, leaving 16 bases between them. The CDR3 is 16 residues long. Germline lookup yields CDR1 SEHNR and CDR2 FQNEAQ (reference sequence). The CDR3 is CASSPHEAGMNTEAFF. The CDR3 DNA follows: TGTGCCAGCAGCCCCCACGAGGCAGGGATGAACACTGAAGCTTTCTTT.

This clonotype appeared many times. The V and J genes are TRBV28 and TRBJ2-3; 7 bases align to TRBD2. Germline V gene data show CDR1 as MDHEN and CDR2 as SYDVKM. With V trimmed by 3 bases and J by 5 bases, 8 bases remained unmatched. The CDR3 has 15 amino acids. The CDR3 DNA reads TGTGCCAGCAGTTTTGGTAGCGGGCGATTAGATACGCAGTATTTT. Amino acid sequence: CASSFGSGRLDTQYF.

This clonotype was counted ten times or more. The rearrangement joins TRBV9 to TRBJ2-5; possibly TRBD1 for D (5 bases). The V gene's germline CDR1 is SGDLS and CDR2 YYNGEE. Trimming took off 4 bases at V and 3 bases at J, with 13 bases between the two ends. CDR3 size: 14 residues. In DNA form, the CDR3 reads TGTGCCAGCAGCCCAGAAGGCAGGGAAGAGACCCAGTACTTC. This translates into CASSPEGREETQYF.

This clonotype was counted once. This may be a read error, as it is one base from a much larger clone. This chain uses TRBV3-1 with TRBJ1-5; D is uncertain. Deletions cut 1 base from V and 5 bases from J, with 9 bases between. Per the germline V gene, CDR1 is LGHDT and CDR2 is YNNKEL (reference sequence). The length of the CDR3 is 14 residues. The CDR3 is CASSQGLGDQPQHF. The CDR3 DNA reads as TGTGCCAGCAGCCAAGGTCTGGGCGATCAGCCCCAGCATTTT.

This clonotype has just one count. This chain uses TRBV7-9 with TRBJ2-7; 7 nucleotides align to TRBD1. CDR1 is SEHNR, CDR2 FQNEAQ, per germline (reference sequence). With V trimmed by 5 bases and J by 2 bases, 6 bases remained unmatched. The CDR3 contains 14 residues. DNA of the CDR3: TGTGCCAGCAGCCCCCGGACAGGAACCTACGAGCAGTACTTC. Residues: CASSPRTGTYEQYF.

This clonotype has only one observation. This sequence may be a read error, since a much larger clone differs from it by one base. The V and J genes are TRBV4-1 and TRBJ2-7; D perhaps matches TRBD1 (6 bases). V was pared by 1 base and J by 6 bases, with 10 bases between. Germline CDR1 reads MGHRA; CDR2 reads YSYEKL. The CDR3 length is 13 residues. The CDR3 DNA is TGCGCCAGCAGCCAAGGGACAGCCTGCGAGCAGTACTTC. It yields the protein CASSQGTACEQYF.

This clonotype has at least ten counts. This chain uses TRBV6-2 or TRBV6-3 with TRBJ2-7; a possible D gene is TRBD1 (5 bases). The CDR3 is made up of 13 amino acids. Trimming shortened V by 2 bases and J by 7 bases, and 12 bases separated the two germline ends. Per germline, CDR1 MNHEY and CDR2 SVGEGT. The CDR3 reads CASSYPETAEQYF. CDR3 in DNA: TGTGCCAGCAGTTACCCCGAGACAGCGGAGCAGTACTTC.

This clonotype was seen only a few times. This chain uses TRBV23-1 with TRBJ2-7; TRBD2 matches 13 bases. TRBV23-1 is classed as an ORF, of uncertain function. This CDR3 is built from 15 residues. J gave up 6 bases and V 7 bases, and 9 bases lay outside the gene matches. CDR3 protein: CASKEGTSGVGEQYF. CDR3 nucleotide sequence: TGCGCCAGCAAGGAGGGGACTAGCGGGGTAGGCGAGCAGTACTTC.

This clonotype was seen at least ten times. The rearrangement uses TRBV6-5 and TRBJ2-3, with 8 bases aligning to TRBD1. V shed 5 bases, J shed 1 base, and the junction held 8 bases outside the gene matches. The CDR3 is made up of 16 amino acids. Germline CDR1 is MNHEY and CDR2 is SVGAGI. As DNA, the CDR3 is TGTGCCAGCAGTAAGAACAGGGGGTTCGGCACAGATACGCAGTATTTT. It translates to CASSKNRGFGTDTQYF.